Below, 4 T cell receptor beta chains from the same sample are listed, as sequenced in a study of long-term antiretroviral therapy in people with HIV. Researchers ran immunoSEQ v3.0 at survey level. Profiled with immunoSEQ multiplex PCR; TCRdb holds only in-frame clones, not every one. This table holds 45,000 or so clones, less than 95% found once. The source material was unsorted PBMCs, sampled approximately 9.5 years after starting antiretroviral therapy. The receptors here all came from a man younger than 45 with HIV.

The V and J genes are TRBV5-1 and TRBJ2-5; TRBD2 might be the D (5 bases). The germline V gene has CDR1 SGHRS and CDR2 YFSETQ. The CDR3 loop spans 14 amino acids. V lost 0 bases to trimming and J lost 0 bases, with 6 bases between them. CDR3 loop: CASSLASNQETQYF. For the CDR3, the DNA is TGCGCCAGCAGCTTGGCTAGCAACCAAGAGACCCAGTACTTC.

The chain is built from TRBV2 and TRBJ1-5, with 9 bases matching TRBD1. Germline V gene lookup returns CDR1 SNHLY and CDR2 FYNNEI. The ends lost 3 bases at V and 4 bases at J; junction bases unmatched: 10. The CDR3 contains 17 residues. CDR3 coding DNA: TGTGCCAGCAGTGAGGACAGGGGACCGGGTAGTAATCAGCCCCAGCATTTT. Translation gives CASSEDRGPGSNQPQHF.

The chain has TRBV7-2 and TRBJ1-5, with TRBD1 matching 8 bases. The CDR3 is 14 amino acids. Looked up from germline, CDR1 is SGHTA and CDR2 is FQGNSA. V was clipped by 6 bases and J by 7 bases; unmatched bases: 8. CDR3 DNA: TGTGCCAGCAGAGGACAGGGAAGTTGGCAGCCCCAGCATTTT. This translates into CASRGQGSWQPQHF.

V usage is TRBV5-1 and J usage is TRBJ2-3; D may correspond to TRBD1 or TRBD2 (5 bases each). This CDR3 region has 14 residues. The ends were cut back, 0 bases at V and 5 bases at J, with 10 bases in the middle. The germline V gene has CDR1 SGHRS and CDR2 YFSETQ. DNA for the CDR3: TGCGCCAGCAGCTTGGCCGAGGGGATAGATACGCAGTATTTT. Protein product: CASSLAEGIDTQYF.